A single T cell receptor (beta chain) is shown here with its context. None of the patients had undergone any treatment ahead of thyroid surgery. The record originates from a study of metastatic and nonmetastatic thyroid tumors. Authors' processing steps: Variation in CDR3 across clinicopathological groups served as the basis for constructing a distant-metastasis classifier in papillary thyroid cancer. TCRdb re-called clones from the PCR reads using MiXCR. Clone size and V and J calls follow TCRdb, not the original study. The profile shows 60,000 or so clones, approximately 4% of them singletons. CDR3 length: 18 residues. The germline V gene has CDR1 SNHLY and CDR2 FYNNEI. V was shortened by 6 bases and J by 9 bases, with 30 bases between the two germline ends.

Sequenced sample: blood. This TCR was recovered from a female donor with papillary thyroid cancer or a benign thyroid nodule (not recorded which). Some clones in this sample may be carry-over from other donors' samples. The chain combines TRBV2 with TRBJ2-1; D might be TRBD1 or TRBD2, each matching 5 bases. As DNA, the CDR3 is TGTGCCAGCAGAGAGAGAGGGACCCACGCGGCACATCACAGTGAGCAGTTCTTC. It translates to CASRERGTHAAHHSEQFF.